This T cell receptor beta chain was profiled in a study of PD-1 blockade in classical Hodgkin lymphoma. Overall study results and limits: TCR diversity rose significantly by C4D1 in CD4+ but not CD8+ cells.

No patient escaped relapse after autologous stem cell transplantation, and brentuximab vedotin exposure varied. Investigators obtained CD8+ T cells from thawed PBMCs by magnetic negative selection. Relapsed/refractory classical Hodgkin lymphoma patients had complete, partial or progressive responses. Details on this clone: Its specificity is unknown.

The CDR3 totals 15 residues. Germline lookup yields CDR1 MNHNS and CDR2 SASEGT. After removal of 1 base from V and 4 bases from J, the junction contained 2 bases not matched to a gene. The table came from immunoSEQ multiplex PCR; TCRdb's copy has only in-frame clones and leaves some out. The repertoire holds about 1,600 clones, with about 67% as singletons. Sequences were derived from CD8+ T cells from blood, sampled at baseline. V and J are TRBV6-1 and TRBJ2-1, with TRBD1 matching over 9 bases. The TCR comes from a human donor with classical Hodgkin lymphoma. The CDR3 DNA follows: TGTGCCAGCAGTGAAGGGACAGGGGCTTACAATGAGCAGTTCTTC. This gives the protein CASSEGTGAYNEQFF.